The 7 T cell receptor beta chains below come from one sample, sequenced in a study of T cell responses to AZD1222 COVID-19 vaccine. Here immunoSEQ multiplex PCR was the method, and the copy in TCRdb shows in-frame clones only, minus some. The sample carries some 120,000 clones, around 85% recorded once. The sample consisted of peripheral blood, taken 28 days after the second AZD1222 dose. The receptor source for this set is an adult who received the AZD1222 COVID-19 vaccine.

The V and J genes are TRBV21-1 and TRBJ2-3; the table's TRBD2 call for D was not verified on the DNA. TRBV21-1 is deemed a pseudogene. The CDR3 spans 16 residues. CDR3 in DNA: TGTGCCAGCAGCAAAGTAGTCACTAGCGTTTTGGATACGCAGTATTTT. As protein: CASSKVVTSVLDTQYF.

There are a few counts of this clone. V and J are TRBV4-1 and TRBJ2-7; maybe TRBD1 (6 bases). Per germline, CDR1 MGHRA and CDR2 YSYEKL. The V end lost 0 bases, the J end lost 2 bases, and 17 bases lay between the germline ends. CDR3 length equals 17 residues. The DNA of the CDR3 is TGCGCCAGCAGCCAAGATGGGGGCTTTCGGCTTACCTACGAGCAGTACTTC. Protein sequence: CASSQDGGFRLTYEQYF.

CDR3 DNA sequence: TGTGCCAGCAGCCAAACCAGGGCGGGCTATGGCTACACCTTC. It codes for CASSQTRAGYGYTF. V and J are TRBV13 and TRBJ1-2; D is perhaps TRBD1 (5 bases). CDR3 length equals 14 residues. CDR1 is PRHDT and CDR2 is FYEKMQ in the germline V gene (reference sequence). Trimming left V 5 bases short and J 4 bases short, with 14 bases between.

V and J are TRBV18 and TRBJ2-7, with D possibly TRBD2 on 5 matching bases. Between the trimmed V and J ends, which lost 4 bases and 5 bases, there was a span of 12 bases. In germline, CDR1 is KGHSH, CDR2 LQKENI. The CDR3 is 13 residues long. The CDR3 DNA follows: TGTGCCAGCTCACTTGGAGCGGAAAACGAGCAGTACTTC. Its protein product is CASSLGAENEQYF.

The chain is built from TRBV7-2 and TRBJ2-3, with D unresolved. The CDR3 contains 15 residues. In germline, CDR1 is SGHTA, CDR2 FQGNSA. Trimming cost V 3 bases and J 2 bases, with 12 bases left between them. The CDR3 is CASSFNRLNTDTQYF. Written as DNA, the CDR3 is TGTGCCAGCAGCTTTAACAGATTAAACACAGATACGCAGTATTTT.

The gene calls are TRBV3-1 (or the pseudogene TRBV3-2) and TRBJ2-1; 9 nucleotides align to TRBD2. This CDR3 has 13 residues. CDR1 and CDR2 (germline): LGHDT, YNNKEL (reference sequence). V was clipped by 2 bases and J by 15 bases; unmatched bases: 8. DNA of the CDR3: TGTGCCAGCAGCCAAAATCCGGGACTAGCTCCGTTCTTC. Its translation is CASSQNPGLAPFF.

V usage is TRBV6-5 and J usage is TRBJ2-5; 7 nucleotides agree with TRBD2. Germline lookup yields CDR1 MNHEY and CDR2 SVGAGI. V dropped 5 bases and J dropped 2; count of bases not matched to a gene: 5. The CDR3 covers 14 residues. This CDR3 is CASSIGLDQETQYF. The CDR3 region has the DNA TGTGCCAGCAGTATTGGACTAGATCAAGAGACCCAGTACTTC.